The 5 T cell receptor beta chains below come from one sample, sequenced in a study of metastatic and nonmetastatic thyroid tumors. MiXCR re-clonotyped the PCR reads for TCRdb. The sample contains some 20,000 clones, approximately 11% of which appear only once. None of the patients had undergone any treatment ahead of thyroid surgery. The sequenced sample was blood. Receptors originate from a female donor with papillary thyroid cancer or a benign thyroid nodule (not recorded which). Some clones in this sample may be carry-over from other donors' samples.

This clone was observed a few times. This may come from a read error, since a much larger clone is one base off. This CDR3 reads CASSSYRSSNYGYTF. The CDR3 bases are TGTGCCAGCAGCTCGTACAGATCTTCTAACTATGGCTACACCTTC. The chain combines TRBV7-9 with TRBJ1-2; no clear D gene. CDR1 SEHNR and CDR2 FQNEAQ come from the germline V gene (reference sequence). Trimming shortened V by 4 bases and J by 0 bases, and 12 bases separated the two germline ends. The CDR3 runs to 15 residues. Variable domain in full (rest from reference TRBV7-9 and TRBJ1-2): DTGVSQNPRHKITKRGQNVTFRCDPISEHNRLYWYRQTLGQGPEFLTYFQNEAQLEKSRLLSDRFSAERPKGSFSTLEIQRTEQGDSAMYLCASSSYRSSNYGYTFGSGTRLTVV.

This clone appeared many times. The CDR3 reads CASSQDRGQIYGYTF. CDR3 nucleotides: TGTGCCAGCAGCCAAGACAGGGGCCAGATCTATGGCTACACCTTC. The chain recombines TRBV3-1 with TRBJ1-2, with D possibly being TRBD1 (6 bases). This CDR3 comprises 15 residues. V was cut by 0 bases and J by 4 bases, with 12 bases left in between. Germline V gives CDR1 LGHDT, CDR2 YNNKEL (reference sequence).

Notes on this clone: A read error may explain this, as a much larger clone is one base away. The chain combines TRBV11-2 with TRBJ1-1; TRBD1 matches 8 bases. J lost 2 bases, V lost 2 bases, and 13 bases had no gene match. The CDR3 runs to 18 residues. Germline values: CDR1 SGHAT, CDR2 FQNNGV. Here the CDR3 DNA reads TGTGCCAGCAGCTTAAGGGGGACAGGTAATGTTCGAAACACTGAAGCTTTCTTT. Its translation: CASSLRGTGNVRNTEAFF.

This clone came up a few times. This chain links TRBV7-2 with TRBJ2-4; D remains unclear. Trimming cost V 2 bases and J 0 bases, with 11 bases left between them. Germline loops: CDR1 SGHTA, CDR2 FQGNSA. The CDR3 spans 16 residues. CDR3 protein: CASSLLVPLAKNIQYF. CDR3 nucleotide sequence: TGTGCCAGCAGCTTATTGGTCCCACTAGCCAAAAACATTCAGTACTTC.

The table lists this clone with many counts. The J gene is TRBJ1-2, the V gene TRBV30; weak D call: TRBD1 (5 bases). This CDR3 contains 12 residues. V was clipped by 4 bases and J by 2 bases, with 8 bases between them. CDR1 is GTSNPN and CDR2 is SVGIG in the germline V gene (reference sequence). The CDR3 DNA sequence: TGTGCCTGGACGAAGGGGAACTATGGCTACACCTTC. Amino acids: CAWTKGNYGYTF.